This record looks at one T cell receptor beta chain sequence and its context. This CDR3 is built from 13 residues. CDR1 and CDR2 (germline): MDHEN, SYDVKM. V gave up 10 bases and J gave up 1 base, with 11 bases separating them. Sequencing of TCR beta, carried out with a high-throughput approach, was applied to CD8+ and CD4+ T cells from the blood. RNA totalling about 0.5 to 1 ug underwent reverse transcription with random hexamers. The immunoSEQ assay covered 54 Vbeta and 13 Jbeta segments for CDR3. TCRdb ran MiXCR on the immunoSEQ multiplex PCR reads and lists one entry per CDR3 protein. This repertoire shows some 120,000 distinct CDR3 sequences, about 95% found once; its top ten account for around 0.12%. This sample is part of a study of CD8 T cells in Susac syndrome.

The chain links TRBV28 to TRBJ1-5; D perhaps matches TRBD1 (5 bases). Sequences were obtained from CD4+ T cells from PBMCs. The receptor's source is a human donor in good health. CDR3: CATHRDSNQPQHF. CDR3 nucleotides: TGTGCCACTCACCGGGACAGCAATCAGCCCCAGCATTTT. Looking up the rest from reference TRBV28 and TRBJ1-5 gives the full variable domain: DVKVTQSSRYLVKRTGEKVFLECVQDMDHENMFWYRQDPGLGLRLIYFSYDVKMKEKGDIPEGYSVSREKKERFSLILESASTNQTSMYLCATHRDSNQPQHFGDGTRLSIL.